This T cell receptor (beta chain) emerged from a study of CD8 T cells in Susac syndrome. Random hexamers served to reverse transcribe roughly 0.5 to 1 ug RNA. An immunoSEQ multiplex PCR generated amplified TCR beta CDR3 products spanning 54 Vbeta and 13 Jbeta. TCRdb reprocessed the immunoSEQ multiplex PCR reads with MiXCR, giving one entry per CDR3 protein. Altogether approximately 150,000 distinct CDR3 sequences are present, 85% to 95% being singletons, with the ten largest covering more than 0.13%. The CDR3 length is 12 residues. CDR1 DFQATT and CDR2 SNEGSKA come from the germline V gene (reference sequence). V was pared by 2 bases and J by 2 bases, with 6 bases between. The CD8+ and CD4+ T cells were negatively isolated, with the TEMRA cells enriched by FACS.

The receptor was derived from a human donor in good health. This chain joins TRBV20-1 and TRBJ1-2, with a possible D match to TRBD1 (5 bases). Sequencing used CD4+ T cells from PBMCs. The CDR3 protein is CSARPGNYGYTF. In DNA form, the CDR3 reads TGCAGTGCTAGACCAGGGAACTATGGCTACACCTTC.